This T cell receptor (beta chain) was documented in a study of blood T cells in healthy people across ages. Study outcomes and limitations: Aged donors had fewer naive CD4+ cells and lower diversity than long-lived donors.

In the case of this clonotype: Its antigen is as yet unknown.

Combining a sample-barcoded 5' primer with a J-beta primer mix, a second PCR ran for roughly 7 to 12 cycles. One entry per CDR3 protein, called by TCRdb with MiXCR from the 5' RACE reads. The sample has fewer than 900,000 distinct CDR3 sequences, about 40% seen once. V was pared by 0 bases and J by 5 bases, with 6 bases of the junction left unmatched. This CDR3 spans 16 amino acids. Germline V gene data show CDR1 as MNHEY and CDR2 as SVGEGT. A minimum of 6 micrograms of total RNA was extracted per sample. The source material was blood. The chain couples TRBV6-2 or TRBV6-3 to TRBJ2-3, with 9 bases aligning to TRBD2. The receptor was isolated from an older woman in good health. CDR3 sequence: CASSYSRLAGRDTQYF. The DNA of the CDR3 is TGTGCCAGCAGTTACTCGCGGCTAGCGGGGCGAGATACGCAGTATTTT.